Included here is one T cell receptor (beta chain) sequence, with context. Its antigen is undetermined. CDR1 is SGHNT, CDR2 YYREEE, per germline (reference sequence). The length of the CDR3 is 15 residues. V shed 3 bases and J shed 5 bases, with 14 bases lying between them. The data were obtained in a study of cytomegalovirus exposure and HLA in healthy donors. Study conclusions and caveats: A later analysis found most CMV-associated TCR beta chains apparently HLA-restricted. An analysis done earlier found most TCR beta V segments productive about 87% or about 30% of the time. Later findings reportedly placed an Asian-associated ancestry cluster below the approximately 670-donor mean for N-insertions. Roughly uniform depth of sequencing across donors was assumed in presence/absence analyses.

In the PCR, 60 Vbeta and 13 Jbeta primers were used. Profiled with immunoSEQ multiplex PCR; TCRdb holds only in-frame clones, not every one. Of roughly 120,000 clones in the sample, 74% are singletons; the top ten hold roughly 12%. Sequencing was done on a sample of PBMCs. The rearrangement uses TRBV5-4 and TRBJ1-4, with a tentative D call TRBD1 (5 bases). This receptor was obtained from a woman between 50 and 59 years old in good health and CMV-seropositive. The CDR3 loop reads CASSYQGFENEKLFF. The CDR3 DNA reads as TGTGCCAGCAGCTACCAGGGTTTCGAAAATGAAAAACTGTTTTTT.